This T cell receptor beta chain is from a study of shared clonotypes between healthy human individuals. Overall study results and limits: Several donors shared 5% to 5.5% of their naive CD4 clonotypes. The study generally estimated greater richness for naive than memory subsets.

Libraries were prepared by immunoSEQ multiplex PCR; TCRdb keeps only in-frame clonotypes and omits some of them. The sample consists of approximately 940,000 clones, roughly 72% of them appearing once. A remark on this clone: Antigen: not known.

The CDR3 loop spans 16 amino acids. The junction had 10 bases not matched to a gene; V was cut back by 5 bases and J by 6 bases. CDR1 and CDR2 from the germline V gene are SGHNT and YYREEE (reference sequence). The V and J genes are TRBV5-4 and TRBJ2-3, with 12 bases matching TRBD2. Sequenced sample: memory CD4+ T cells sorted from blood. Regarding subset: CD45RA-negative fraction. This clonotype originated in a man aged 18 to 30 in good health. In DNA, the CDR3 is TGTGCCAGCAGTTGGACACTAGCGGGGGGTTCGGATACGCAGTATTTT. This sequence encodes CASSWTLAGGSDTQYF.